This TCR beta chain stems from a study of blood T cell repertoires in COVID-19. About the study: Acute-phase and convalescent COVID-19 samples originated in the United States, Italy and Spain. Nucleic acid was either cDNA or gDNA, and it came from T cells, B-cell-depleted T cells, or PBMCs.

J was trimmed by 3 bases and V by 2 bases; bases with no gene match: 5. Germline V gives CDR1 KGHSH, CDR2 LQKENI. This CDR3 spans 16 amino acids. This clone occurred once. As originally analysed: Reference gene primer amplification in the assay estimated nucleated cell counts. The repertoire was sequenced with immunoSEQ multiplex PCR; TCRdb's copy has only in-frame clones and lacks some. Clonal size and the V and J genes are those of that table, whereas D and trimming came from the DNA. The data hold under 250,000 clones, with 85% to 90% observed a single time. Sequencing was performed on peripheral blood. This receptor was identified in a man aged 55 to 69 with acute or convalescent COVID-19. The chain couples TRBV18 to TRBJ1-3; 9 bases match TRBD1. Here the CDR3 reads CASSPSRDRDGNTIYF. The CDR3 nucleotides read TGTGCCAGCTCACCATCCCGGGACAGGGATGGAAACACCATATATTTT. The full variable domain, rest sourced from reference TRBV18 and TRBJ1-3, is NAGVMQNPRHLVRRRGQEARLRCSPMKGHSHVYWYRQLPEEGLKFMVYLQKENIIDESGMPKERFSAEFPKEGPSILRIQQVVRGDSAAYFCASSPSRDRDGNTIYFGEGSWLTVV.